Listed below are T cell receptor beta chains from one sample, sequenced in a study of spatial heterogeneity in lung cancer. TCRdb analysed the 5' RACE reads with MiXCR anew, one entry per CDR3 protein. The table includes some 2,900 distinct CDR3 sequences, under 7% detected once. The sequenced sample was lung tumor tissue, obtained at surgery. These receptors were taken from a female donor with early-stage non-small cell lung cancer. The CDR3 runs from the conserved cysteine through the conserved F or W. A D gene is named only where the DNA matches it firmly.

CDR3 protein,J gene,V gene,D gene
CASKEGGANIQYF,TRBJ2-4,TRBV19,NA
CATYGLAGTDEQFF,TRBJ2-1,TRBV6-6,TRBD2
CASSQGAIANYGYTF,TRBJ1-2,TRBV3-1,NA
CASSLGGSLYNEQFF,TRBJ2-1,TRBV7-2,NA
CASSYRATNYGYTF,TRBJ1-2,TRBV6-6,NA
CASSPWAARQSAQYF,TRBJ2-5,TRBV18,NA
CASRREGEQFF,TRBJ2-1,TRBV6-2/TRBV6-3,TRBD2
CSVEGQGRPYEQYF,TRBJ2-7,TRBV29-1,TRBD1
CALKTGGYIQYF,TRBJ2-4,TRBV30,TRBD1
CASSSSGGGQPQHF,TRBJ1-5,TRBV6-6,NA
CSVVRGQGLYEQYF,TRBJ2-7,TRBV29-1,TRBD1
CASSHTRDRGIETQYF,TRBJ2-5,TRBV23-1,TRBD1
CASRGTGTEQYF,TRBJ2-7,TRBV19,TRBD1
CASSERDKSYEQYF,TRBJ2-7,TRBV6-6,NA
CASSLGGGGIHEQYF,TRBJ2-7,TRBV7-2,TRBD2
CASSSVSSYNEQFF,TRBJ2-1,TRBV6-5,NA
CASSVLGSGNTIYF,TRBJ1-3,TRBV25-1,NA
CASSRQAEAFF,TRBJ1-1,TRBV3-1,NA
CASSTGGYEQYF,TRBJ2-7,TRBV5-1,TRBD1
CASSLLAGGITDTQYF,TRBJ2-3,TRBV11-2,TRBD2
CASSQGQGNEQFF,TRBJ2-1,TRBV6-5,TRBD1
CASSFEGANTGELFF,TRBJ2-2,TRBV7-8,NA
CASSPDGNYGYTF,TRBJ1-2,TRBV27,NA
CASSFAGVDTQYF,TRBJ2-3,TRBV5-1,TRBD2
CASSHNQGRTDTQYF,TRBJ2-3,TRBV4-3,NA
CASSQVDIRPDTQYF,TRBJ2-3,TRBV4-2,NA
CASSGFETAQGDTQYF,TRBJ2-3,TRBV10-2,NA
CASSPTPRGLSNQPQHF,TRBJ1-5,TRBV6-5,NA
CASNRDGRELVGYTF,TRBJ1-2,TRBV19,NA
CASSSEPGTAGETQYF,TRBJ2-5,TRBV5-4,TRBD1
CASSPPNTEAFF,TRBJ1-1,TRBV12-3/TRBV12-4,NA
CASSERTGAYYGYTF,TRBJ1-2,TRBV6-1,TRBD1
CASSLTGTTEQFF,TRBJ2-1,TRBV7-9,TRBD2
CASSLEGWGEETQYF,TRBJ2-5,TRBV7-8,NA
CSVEVGMDTEAFF,TRBJ1-1,TRBV29-1,NA
CASSLGTGSEQYF,TRBJ2-7,TRBV14,TRBD1
CASRPANLDIQYF,TRBJ2-4,TRBV6-5,NA
CASGTGRRTYNSPLHF,TRBJ1-6,TRBV4-2,TRBD1
CASSPGLWSYGYTF,TRBJ1-2,TRBV5-1,NA
CASSLGSGTTDTQYF,TRBJ2-3,TRBV28,NA
CATSESGTGRTGELFF,TRBJ2-2,TRBV24-1,TRBD1